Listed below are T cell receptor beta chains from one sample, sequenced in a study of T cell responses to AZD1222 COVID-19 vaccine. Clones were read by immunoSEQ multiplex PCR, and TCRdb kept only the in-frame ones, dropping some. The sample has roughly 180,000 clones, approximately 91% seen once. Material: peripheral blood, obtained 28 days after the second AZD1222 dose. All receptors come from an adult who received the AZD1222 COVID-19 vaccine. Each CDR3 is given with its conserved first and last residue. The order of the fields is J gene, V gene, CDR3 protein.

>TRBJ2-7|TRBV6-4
CASSVGPEASYEQYF
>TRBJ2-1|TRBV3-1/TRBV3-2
CASSLRENEQFF
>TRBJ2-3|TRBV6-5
CASSYSRSGDTQYF
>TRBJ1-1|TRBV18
CASSLQGNTEAFF
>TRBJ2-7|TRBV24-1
CATSLKQGRWDYEQYF
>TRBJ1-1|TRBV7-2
CASSSKGGITEAFF
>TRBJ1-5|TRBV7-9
CASSFMGQPQHF
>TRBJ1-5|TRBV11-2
CASSLGDSSNQPQHF
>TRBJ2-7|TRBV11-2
CASSLQQFGYEQYF
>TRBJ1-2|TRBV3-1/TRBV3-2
CASSLDMDGCYTF
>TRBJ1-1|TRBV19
CASSMKQGQPNTEAFF
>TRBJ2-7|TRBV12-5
CASGLSRAYEQYF
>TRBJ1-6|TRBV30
CAWSLSAPDAPLHF
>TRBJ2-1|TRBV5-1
CASTHSGGENYNEQFF
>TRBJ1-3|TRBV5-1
CASRRDTGNTIYF
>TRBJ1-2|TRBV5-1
CASSLVGGRDYGYTF
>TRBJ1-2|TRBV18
CASSPTQGYGYTF